Described below is a single T cell receptor beta chain sequence and its context. The source of the sample is a study of blood T cell repertoires in COVID-19. Libraries were prepared by immunoSEQ multiplex PCR; TCRdb keeps only in-frame clonotypes and omits some of them. The sample carries fewer than 200,000 clones, 80% to 90% recorded once. Germline loops: CDR1 SNHLY, CDR2 FYNNEI. The CDR3 runs to 13 residues. Trimming pared 7 bases from V and 4 bases from J, leaving 13 bases between. Sequences were obtained from PBMCs or T cells enriched from blood (not recorded which). The rearrangement links TRBV2 to TRBJ1-1, with a tentative D call TRBD1 (5 bases). This TCR came from a woman aged 18 to 35 who had recovered from COVID-19. The CDR3 DNA sequence: TGTGCCAGCAAACGGTTGGGGGGCACTGAAGCTTTCTTT. Encoded protein: CASKRLGGTEAFF.